This TCR beta chain is from a study of CD8 T cells in Susac syndrome. Study background: The Susac syndrome patients that were sequenced included roughly six with active disease and under ten in remission.

The authors carried out high-throughput sequencing of TCR beta. They applied it to CD8+ and CD4+ T cells obtained from blood. Germline CDR1 SGHRS, CDR2 YFSETQ. V was pared by 4 bases and J by 7 bases, with 8 bases of the junction left unmatched. The CDR3 sequence is 14 residues long. Random-hexamer reverse transcription was applied to about 0.5 to 1 ug RNA. From the immunoSEQ multiplex PCR reads, TCRdb called clonotypes with MiXCR, one entry per CDR3 protein. The sample contains some 96,000 distinct CDR3 sequences, 95% of which appear only once. Sequencing was done on a sample of CD8+ T cells from PBMCs. The rearrangement links TRBV5-1 to TRBJ1-1; 9 nucleotides align to TRBD1. This TCR was sampled from a human donor with Susac syndrome. The CDR3 DNA is TGCGCCAGCAGCCTCAGACAGGGGGAGAGTGAAGCTTTCTTT. The encoded protein is CASSLRQGESEAFF. Full variable domain (missing parts from reference TRBV5-1 and TRBJ1-1): KAGVTQTPRYLIKTRGQQVTLSCSPISGHRSVSWYQQTPGQGLQFLFEYFSETQRNKGNFPGRFSGRQFSNSRSEMNVSTLELGDSALYLCASSLRQGESEAFFGQGTRLTVV.